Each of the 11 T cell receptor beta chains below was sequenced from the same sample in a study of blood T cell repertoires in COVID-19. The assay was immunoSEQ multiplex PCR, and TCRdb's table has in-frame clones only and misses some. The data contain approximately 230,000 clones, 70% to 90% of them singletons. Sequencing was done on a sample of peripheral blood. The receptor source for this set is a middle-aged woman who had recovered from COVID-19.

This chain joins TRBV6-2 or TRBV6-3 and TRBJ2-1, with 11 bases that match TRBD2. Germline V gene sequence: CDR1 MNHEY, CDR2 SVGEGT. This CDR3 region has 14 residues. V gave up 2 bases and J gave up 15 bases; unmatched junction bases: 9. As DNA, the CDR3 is TGTGCCAGCAGTTACCAGGGACTAGCGGCAAAGCCGTTCTTC. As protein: CASSYQGLAAKPFF.

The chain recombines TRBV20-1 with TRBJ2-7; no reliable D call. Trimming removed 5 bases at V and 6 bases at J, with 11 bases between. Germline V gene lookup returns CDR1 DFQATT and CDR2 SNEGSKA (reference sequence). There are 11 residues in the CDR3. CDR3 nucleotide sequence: TGCAGTGCTTTCAGGCAGCTCGAGCAGTACTTC. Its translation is CSAFRQLEQYF.

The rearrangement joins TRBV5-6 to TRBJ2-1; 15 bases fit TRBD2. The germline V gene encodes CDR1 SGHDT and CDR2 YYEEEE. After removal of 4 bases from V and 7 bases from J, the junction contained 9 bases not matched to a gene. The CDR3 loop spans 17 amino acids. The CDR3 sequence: CASSPGLAGGPGNEQFF. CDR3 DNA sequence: TGTGCCAGCAGCCCTGGACTAGCGGGAGGGCCTGGGAATGAGCAGTTCTTC.

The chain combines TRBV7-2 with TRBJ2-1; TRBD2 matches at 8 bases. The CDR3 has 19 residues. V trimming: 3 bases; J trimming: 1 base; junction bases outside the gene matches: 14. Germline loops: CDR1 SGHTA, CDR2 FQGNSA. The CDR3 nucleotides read TGTGCCAGCAGCTTGCTAACCTTAGCGGGGATTGGTTCCTACAATGAGCAGTTCTTC. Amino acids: CASSLLTLAGIGSYNEQFF.

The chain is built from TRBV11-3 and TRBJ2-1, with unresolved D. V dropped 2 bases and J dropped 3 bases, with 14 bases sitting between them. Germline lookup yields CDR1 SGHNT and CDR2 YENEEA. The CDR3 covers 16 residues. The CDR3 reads CASSLRDNPIYNEQFF. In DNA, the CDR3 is TGTGCCAGCAGCTTACGAGACAACCCGATCTACAATGAGCAGTTCTTC.

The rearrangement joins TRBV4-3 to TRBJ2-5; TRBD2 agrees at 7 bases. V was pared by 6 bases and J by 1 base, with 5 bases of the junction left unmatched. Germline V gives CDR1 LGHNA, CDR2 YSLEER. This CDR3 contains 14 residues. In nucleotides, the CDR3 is TGCGCCAGCAGTGGGGGGGGAAGCCAAGAGACCCAGTACTTC. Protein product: CASSGGGSQETQYF.

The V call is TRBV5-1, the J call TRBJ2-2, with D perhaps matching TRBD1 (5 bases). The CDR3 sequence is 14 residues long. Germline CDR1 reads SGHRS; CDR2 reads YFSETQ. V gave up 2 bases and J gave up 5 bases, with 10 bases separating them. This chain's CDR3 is CASSFTGETGELFF. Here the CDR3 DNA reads TGCGCCAGCAGCTTTACAGGAGAAACCGGGGAGCTGTTTTTT.

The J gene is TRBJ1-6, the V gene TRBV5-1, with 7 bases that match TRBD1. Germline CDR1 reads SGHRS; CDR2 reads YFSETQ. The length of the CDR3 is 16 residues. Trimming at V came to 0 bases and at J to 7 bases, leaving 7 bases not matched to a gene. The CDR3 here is CASSLEQGQGNSPLHF. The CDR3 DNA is TGCGCCAGCAGCTTGGAACAGGGGCAGGGAAATTCACCCCTCCACTTT. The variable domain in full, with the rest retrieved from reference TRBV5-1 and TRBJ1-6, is KAGVTQTPRYLIKTRGQQVTLSCSPISGHRSVSWYQQTPGQGLQFLFEYFSETQRNKGNFPGRFSGRQFSNSRSEMNVSTLELGDSALYLCASSLEQGQGNSPLHFGNGTRLTVT.

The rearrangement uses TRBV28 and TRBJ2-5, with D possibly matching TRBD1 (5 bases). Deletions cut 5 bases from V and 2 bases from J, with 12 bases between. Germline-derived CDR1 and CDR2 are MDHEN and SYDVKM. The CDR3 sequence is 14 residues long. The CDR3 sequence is CASSPDSIQETQYF. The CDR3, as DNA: TGTGCCAGCAGTCCCGACAGTATTCAAGAGACCCAGTACTTC. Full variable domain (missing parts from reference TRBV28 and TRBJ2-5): DVKVTQSSRYLVKRTGEKVFLECVQDMDHENMFWYRQDPGLGLRLIYFSYDVKMKEKGDIPEGYSVSREKKERFSLILESASTNQTSMYLCASSPDSIQETQYFGPGTRLLVL.

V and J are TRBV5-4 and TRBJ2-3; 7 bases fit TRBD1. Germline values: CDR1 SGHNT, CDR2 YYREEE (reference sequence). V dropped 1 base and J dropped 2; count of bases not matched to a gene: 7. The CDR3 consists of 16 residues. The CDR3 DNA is TGTGCCAGCAGCTTGCCTAGGACAGGCAACACAGATACGCAGTATTTT. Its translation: CASSLPRTGNTDTQYF.

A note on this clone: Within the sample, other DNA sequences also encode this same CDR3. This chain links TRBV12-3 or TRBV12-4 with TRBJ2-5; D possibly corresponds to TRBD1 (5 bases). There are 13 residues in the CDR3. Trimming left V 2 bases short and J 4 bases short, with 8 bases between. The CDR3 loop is CASSLRGRETQYF. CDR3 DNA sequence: TGTGCCAGCAGTTTAAGGGGCCGAGAGACCCAGTACTTC.